The 11 T cell receptor beta chains below all came from one sample that was sequenced in a study of tumor-infiltrating lymphocytes in primary liver carcinoma. Starting material of about 0.45 ug total RNA yielded TCR beta cDNA via a constant-region primer. Researchers made the TCR beta libraries by running three nested multiplex PCR rounds with slightly modified ARM-PCR. Investigators reported that the first two PCR rounds, at roughly 10 cycles each, used TRBV1-TRBV30 forward primers with a C-beta reverse primer. TCRdb re-derived calls from the multiplex PCR reads in MiXCR, one entry per CDR3 protein. The data contain about 310,000 distinct CDR3 sequences, about 50% of them singletons. The study extracted blood RNA from unsorted whole blood and also extracted germline DNA. Sequenced input: peripheral blood. Receptor source: a woman aged 30 to 39 with primary liver carcinoma and hepatitis B virus infection.

About this clonotype: One junction end does not reproduce the germline sequence, and a read error may be involved. J is TRBJ2-3 and V is TRBV6-5; weak D call: TRBD2 (6 bases). This CDR3 contains 14 residues. Per germline, CDR1 MNHEY and CDR2 SVGAGI. The DNA of the CDR3 is TGTACCAGCAGTTATAGCGGATTCACAGATACGCAGTATTTT. It specifies CTSSYSGFTDTQYF.

About this clonotype: This may be a read error: a much more frequent sequence differs by one nucleotide. The V and J genes are TRBV12-5 and TRBJ2-2; TRBD1 is a possible D gene (6 bases). CDR3 length equals 14 residues. Germline lookup yields CDR1 LGHNT and CDR2 FRNRAP. The chain's CDR3 is CSSGPATGTGELFF. In nucleotides, the CDR3 is TGTTCTAGTGGTCCGGCGACAGGCACCGGGGAGCTGTTTTTT.

This chain links TRBV28 with TRBJ2-7; D remains unclear. Germline assignment: CDR1 MDHEN and CDR2 SYDVKM. CDR3 size: 13 residues. V lost 2 bases and J lost 2, with 7 bases in between. The CDR3: CASSLGNAYEQYF. The CDR3 DNA reads as TGTGCCAGCAGTTTAGGGAATGCCTACGAGCAGTACTTC.

A remark on this clonotype: The CDR3 ends on some other residue instead of the conserved phenylalanine or tryptophan, so this is likely a read error. The DNA is omitted, as the CDR3 cannot be located on it reliably, and the CDR3 follows TCRdb's listing. The chain employs TRBV11-3 and TRBJ2-7; the listed D gene, TRBD2, was not tested against the DNA. The germline gives CDR1 SGHNT, CDR2 YENEEA. The CDR3 is 15 residues long, counting both termini. The CDR3 loop is CASSPIGIGTYEQHL.

V gene TRBV29-1 combines with J gene TRBJ1-1; 10 bases map to TRBD1. J lost 4 bases, V lost 7 bases, and 18 bases had no gene match. CDR1 SQVTM and CDR2 ANQGSEA come from the germline V gene. The CDR3 has 17 amino acids. The CDR3 loop is CSAERQSGTGVSTEAFF. DNA of the CDR3: TGCAGCGCCGAGCGACAATCCGGGACAGGGGTTTCCACTGAAGCTTTCTTT.

As regards this clonotype: The junction and the germline gene differ at one end; a read error may be behind it. The gene calls are TRBV5-1 and TRBJ1-1; 8 bases are shared with TRBD1. CDR1 SGHRS and CDR2 YFSETQ come from the germline V gene. The CDR3 contains 16 residues. The CDR3 region has the DNA TGCGCCAGCAGCTTGCAAGGCAGGGGGCGAAGTGGTGAAGCTCTCTTT. This encodes CASSLQGRGRSGEALF.

A word on this clonotype: Since a much larger clone is just one base distant, this may be a read error. The gene calls are TRBV6-2 or TRBV6-3 and TRBJ2-7; D might be TRBD2 (5 bases). The germline gives CDR1 MNHEY, CDR2 SVGEGT. The germline V and J ends were trimmed by 7 bases and 2 bases, with 12 bases remaining between them. This CDR3 spans 13 amino acids. The CDR3 DNA sequence: TGTGCCAGCACGAAAGGGAGCCCCTACGAGCAGTACTTC. This sequence encodes CASTKGSPYEQYF.

Details on this clonotype: A single base separates this from a much larger clone, so it may be a read error. The V and J genes are TRBV6-5 and TRBJ2-7, with 7 bases that match TRBD2. Germline V gives CDR1 MNHEY, CDR2 SVGAGI. The CDR3 runs to 15 residues. For the CDR3, the DNA is TGTGCCAGCAGCGAAGGGCGGGGGACGTCCTGCGAGCAGTACTTC. As protein: CASSEGRGTSCEQYF.

Regarding this clonotype: The germline gene is not matched at one end of the junction; a read error may be the cause. V is TRBV11-3 and J is TRBJ2-7, with TRBD2 matching 7 bases. The CDR3 totals 12 residues. Germline CDR1 reads SGHNT; CDR2 reads YENEEA. This CDR3 reads CASGAGSYEQYF. DNA for the CDR3: TGTGCCAGCGGAGCGGGATCCTACGAGCAATACTTC.

Concerning this clonotype itself: A much larger clone sits a single nucleotide away, making a read error possible. This chain uses TRBV29-1 with TRBJ2-1, with D perhaps matching TRBD1 (6 bases). The germline V and J ends were trimmed by 6 bases and 8 bases, with 14 bases remaining between them. Germline lookup yields CDR1 SQVTM and CDR2 ANQGSEA. CDR3 length: 12 residues. CDR3 region: CSVVPGHHEQFF. The CDR3 DNA reads TGCAGCGTCGTCCCGGGACATCATGAGCAGTTCTTC.

Many counts were recorded for this clonotype. The chain employs TRBV12-3 or TRBV12-4 and TRBJ2-3; D is unresolved. The CDR3 extends over 13 amino acids. The V and J ends lost 3 bases and 4 bases respectively, with 8 bases between them. This chain's CDR3 is CASSFNGPDTQYF. The DNA for the CDR3 is TGTGCCAGCAGTTTTAATGGCCCAGATACGCAGTATTTT.